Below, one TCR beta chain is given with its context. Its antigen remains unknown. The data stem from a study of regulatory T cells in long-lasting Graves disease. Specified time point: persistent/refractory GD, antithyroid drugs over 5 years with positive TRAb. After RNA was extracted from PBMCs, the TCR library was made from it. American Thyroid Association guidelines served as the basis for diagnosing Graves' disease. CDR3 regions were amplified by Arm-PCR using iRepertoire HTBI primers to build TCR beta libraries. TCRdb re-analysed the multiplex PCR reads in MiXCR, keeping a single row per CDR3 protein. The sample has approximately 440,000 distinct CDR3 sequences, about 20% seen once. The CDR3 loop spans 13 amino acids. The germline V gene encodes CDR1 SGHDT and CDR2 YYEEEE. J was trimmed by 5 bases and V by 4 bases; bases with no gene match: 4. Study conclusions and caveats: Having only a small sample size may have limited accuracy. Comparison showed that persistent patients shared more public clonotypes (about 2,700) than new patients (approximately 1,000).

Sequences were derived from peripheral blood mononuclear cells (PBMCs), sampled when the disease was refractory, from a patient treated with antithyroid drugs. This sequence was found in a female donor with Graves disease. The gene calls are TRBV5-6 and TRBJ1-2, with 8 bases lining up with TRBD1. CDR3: CASSTDRVYGYTF. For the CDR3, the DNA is TGTGCCAGCAGCACGGACAGGGTGTATGGCTACACCTTC.